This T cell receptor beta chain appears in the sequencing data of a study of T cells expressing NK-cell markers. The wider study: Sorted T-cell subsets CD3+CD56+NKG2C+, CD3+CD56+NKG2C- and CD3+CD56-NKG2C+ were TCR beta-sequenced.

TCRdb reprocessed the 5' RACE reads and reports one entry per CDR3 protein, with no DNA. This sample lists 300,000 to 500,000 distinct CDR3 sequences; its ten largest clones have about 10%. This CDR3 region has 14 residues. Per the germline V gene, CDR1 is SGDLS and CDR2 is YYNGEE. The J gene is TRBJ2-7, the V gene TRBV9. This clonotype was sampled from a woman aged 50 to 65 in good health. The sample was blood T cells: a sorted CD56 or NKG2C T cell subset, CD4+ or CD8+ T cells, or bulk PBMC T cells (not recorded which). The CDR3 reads CASSVIDSPYEQYF.